These 9 T cell receptor beta chains were all obtained from the same sample, sequenced in a study of T cells expressing NK-cell markers (dated by TCRdb to the early 2020s). Library construction relied on 5' RACE. Sequencing was carried out with an Illumina HiSeq 2000. TCRdb reprocessed the reads; each CDR3 protein sequence makes one entry, and DNA is unavailable. This sample's clone table shows about 400,000 distinct CDR3 sequences. Approximately 11% of the sample comes from the top ten. Sequenced input: blood T cells: a sorted CD56 or NKG2C T cell subset, CD4+ or CD8+ T cells, or bulk PBMC T cells (not recorded which). These receptors were obtained from a woman aged 50 to 60 in good health. Donor details come from another sample of the same person, matched by shared clones.

CDR3 region: CSARTGAPLGYGYTF. V gene TRBV20-1 combines with J gene TRBJ1-2; TCRdb's D call of TRBD1 is untestable without DNA. CDR1 DFQATT and CDR2 SNEGSKA come from the germline V gene (reference sequence). The CDR3 has 15 residues.

The chain is built from TRBV3-1 and TRBJ2-6; TCRdb returns TRBD1, unconfirmable since there is no DNA. Germline V lookup: CDR1 LGHDT, CDR2 YNNKEL (reference sequence). The length of the CDR3 is 19 residues. The chain's CDR3 is CASSQTSGTGLSGANVLTF. The full variable domain, in which reference TRBV3-1 and TRBJ2-6 provide the parts outside the CDR3, is DTAVSQTPKYLVTQMGNDKSIKCEQNLGHDTMYWYKQDSKKFLKIMFSYNNKELIINETVPNRFSPKSPDKAHLNLHINSLELGDSAVYFCASSQTSGTGLSGANVLTFGAGSRLTVL.

The V gene is TRBV7-8, the J gene TRBJ2-1; TCRdb's D call, TRBD2, is unchecked because there is no DNA. The CDR3 covers 17 residues. Germline loops: CDR1 SGHVS, CDR2 FQNEAQ. This CDR3 reads CASSSRRLAGAYNEQFF.

The J gene is TRBJ2-1, the V gene TRBV10-3; TCRdb returns TRBD1, unconfirmable since there is no DNA. The CDR3 covers 14 residues. CDR1 and CDR2 (germline): ENHRY, SYGVKD. CDR3: CAIRGESSYNEQFF.

V usage is TRBV29-1 and J usage is TRBJ1-5; TCRdb gives TRBD1 as the D gene, but with no DNA this cannot be confirmed. This CDR3 has 12 amino acids. Germline V lookup: CDR1 SQVTM, CDR2 ANQGSEA. The CDR3 here is CSAGQTNQPQHF.

V and J are TRBV14 and TRBJ2-1; TCRdb picks TRBD1, but there is no DNA to check that call. Germline assignment: CDR1 SGHDN and CDR2 FVKESK. CDR3 length: 13 amino acids. This CDR3 reads CASSQVRGNEQFF.

The chain couples TRBV2 to TRBJ2-3; the TRBD1 assignment by TCRdb is unverifiable without DNA. Germline loops: CDR1 SNHLY, CDR2 FYNNEI. The CDR3 is 15 amino acids. The CDR3 reads CASRFTGGSTDTQYF.

The chain recombines TRBV3-1 with TRBJ1-2. The germline V gene has CDR1 LGHDT and CDR2 YNNKEL (reference sequence). This CDR3 spans 15 amino acids. CDR3 in amino acids: CASSQIRGGVSGYTF.

The rearrangement uses TRBV7-3 and TRBJ2-7; TCRdb's D gene call, TRBD1, goes unchecked for lack of DNA. From germline, CDR1 is SGHTA and CDR2 FQGTGA. The CDR3 runs to 15 residues. The CDR3 is CASSPGQAALDEQYF.